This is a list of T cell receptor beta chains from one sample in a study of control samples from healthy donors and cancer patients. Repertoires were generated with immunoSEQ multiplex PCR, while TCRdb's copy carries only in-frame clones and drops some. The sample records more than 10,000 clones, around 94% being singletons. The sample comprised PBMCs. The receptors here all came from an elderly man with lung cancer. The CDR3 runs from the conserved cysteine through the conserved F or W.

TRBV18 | CASSPASWTSGNTIYF
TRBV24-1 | CATRQGVTGELFF
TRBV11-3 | CASSFRDGELFF
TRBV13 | CASSPEGAEIPEAFF
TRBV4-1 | CASSQVAGGPSTDTQYF
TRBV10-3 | CAISPGTSTDTQYF
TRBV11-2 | CASSLDDGSYEQYF
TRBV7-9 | CASSPPAGVAEAFF
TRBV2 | CASSEDRSKAFF
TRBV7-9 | CASTSYGEETQYF
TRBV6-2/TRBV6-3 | CASSYGLGEKLFF
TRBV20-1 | CSASSLAGGNEQFF
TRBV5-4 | CASSTPGADTEAFF
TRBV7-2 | CASSPQRGQSNYGYTF
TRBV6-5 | CASSPLTGWADTQYF
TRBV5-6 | CASSLLDGELFF
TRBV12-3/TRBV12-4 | CASSPGTVGTQYF
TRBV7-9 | CASSLGQGRSGELFF
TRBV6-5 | CASSFSGASGNTIYF
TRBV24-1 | CATSGTGAEGNQPQHF
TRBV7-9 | CAINDRGSGNTIYF
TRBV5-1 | CASSLATGAAPRYEQYF
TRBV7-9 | CASSPGPSYNEQFF
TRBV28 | CASSSGYGYTF
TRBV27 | CASNPNWGTEAFF